This TCR beta chain was sequenced for a study of CD8 T cells in Susac syndrome. About this clonotype: Its cognate antigen is unknown.

The control group consisted of healthy donors matched for age and sex. The authors negatively isolated CD8+ and CD4+ T cells and FACS-enriched TEMRA cells. RNA was extracted with the RNeasy kit, and a quantity of 0.5 to 1 ug was reverse transcribed using random hexamers. TCRdb reanalysed the immunoSEQ multiplex PCR reads using MiXCR and keeps one entry per CDR3 protein. This table has some 180,000 distinct CDR3 sequences, over 85% appearing once. Findings and limits, study-wide: Only a relatively small number of individuals were included in the TCR sequencing and HLA analysis.

The sequenced material came from CD4+ T cells from PBMCs. The receptor was derived from a human donor in good health.

The CDR3 protein is CASSRGVGTGNEQFF. CDR3 nucleotides: TGTGCCAGCAGCAGGGGGGTGGGGACTGGCAATGAGCAGTTCTTC. The chain couples TRBV9 to TRBJ2-1; D is tentatively TRBD1 or TRBD2 (6 bases each). The CDR3 is 15 residues long. Trimming cost V 4 bases and J 6 bases, with 17 bases left between them. Germline V lookup: CDR1 SGDLS, CDR2 YYNGEE. The entire variable domain, with the rest obtained from reference TRBV9 and TRBJ2-1, is as follows: DSGVTQTPKHLITATGQRVTLRCSPRSGDLSVYWYQQSLDQGLQFLIQYYNGEERAKGNILERFSAQQFPDLHSELNLSSLELGDSALYFCASSRGVGTGNEQFFGPGTRLTVL.